Listed here are 24 T cell receptor beta chains from one sample, sequenced in a study of CD8 T cells in ankylosing spondylitis. MiXCR, run by TCRdb on the 5' RACE reads, gives a single entry per CDR3 protein. Of more than 500,000 distinct CDR3 sequences detected, approximately 5% appear once; the ten largest clones hold under 4.5%. Findings and caveats of the study: Within ankylosing spondylitis blood, a TCR beta motif made up of fewer than ten highly homologous variants appeared to be characteristic.

What these receptors recognize is not known. Material: blood, either unsorted or a sorted T cell fraction (not recorded which). The receptors stem from a male donor with ankylosing spondylitis.

At least ten counts were recorded for this clonotype. V usage is TRBV9 and J usage is TRBJ2-2, with 7 bases aligning to TRBD2. Trimming cost V 4 bases and J 7 bases; bases outside gene matches: 7. From germline, CDR1 is SGDLS and CDR2 YYNGEE. This CDR3 contains 14 residues. The CDR3 DNA is TGTGCCAGCAGCCCCTCCCCGGGAGGCGGGGAGCTGTTTTTT. Its translation: CASSPSPGGGELFF.

There are many counts of this clonotype. Here the CDR3 DNA reads TGTGCCAGCAGGGCTGGTAACACTGAAGCTTTCTTT. This gives the protein CASRAGNTEAFF. The chain employs TRBV12-3 or TRBV12-4 and TRBJ1-1, with D unresolved. This CDR3 contains 12 residues. The V end lost 6 bases, the J end lost 2 bases, and 7 bases lay between the germline ends.

This clonotype has only a few counts. This chain uses TRBV7-9 with TRBJ2-7; D is unclear. From germline, CDR1 is SEHNR and CDR2 FQNEAQ (reference sequence). V shed 4 bases and J shed 0 bases, with 7 bases lying between them. CDR3 size: 13 residues. The CDR3 here is CASSSPDSYEQYF. DNA for the CDR3: TGTGCCAGCAGCTCGCCCGACTCCTACGAGCAGTACTTC.

This clonotype was counted at least ten times. The chain has TRBV6-5 and TRBJ1-5; D unresolved. Deletions cut 6 bases from V and 9 bases from J, with 12 bases between. Germline loops: CDR1 MNHEY, CDR2 SVGAGI. The CDR3 totals 12 residues. The CDR3 spells CASSPAQGPQHF. The CDR3, as DNA: TGTGCCAGCAGCCCTGCGCAAGGGCCCCAGCATTTT.

This clonotype occurred many times. This sequence joins TRBV12-3 or TRBV12-4 and TRBJ2-7, with 7 nucleotides matching TRBD1. The CDR3 consists of 14 residues. The ends lost 6 bases at V and 4 bases at J; junction bases unmatched: 9. The CDR3 DNA sequence: TGTGCCAGCAGCCCCGGGACAGTCTTGTACGAGCAGTACTTC. It is translated as CASSPGTVLYEQYF.

This clonotype was counted only a few times. The J gene is TRBJ2-7, the V gene TRBV7-2; TRBD2 aligns across 7 bases. Trimming cost V 0 bases and J 7 bases; bases outside gene matches: 6. The CDR3 loop spans 14 amino acids. CDR1 SGHTA and CDR2 FQGNSA come from the germline V gene. The CDR3 spells CASSLAGGTREQYF. Here the CDR3 DNA reads TGTGCCAGCAGCTTAGCGGGGGGGACGAGGGAGCAGTACTTC.

J is TRBJ1-2 and V is TRBV29-1; 9 bases line up with TRBD1. CDR3 length: 13 residues. The V segment lost 4 bases and the J segment 2 bases; nucleotides outside the gene matches: 2. Germline V gene data show CDR1 as SQVTM and CDR2 as ANQGSEA. The CDR3 DNA reads TGCAGCGTTGGACAGGGGGTGAACTATGGCTACACCTTC. It specifies CSVGQGVNYGYTF.

This clonotype was observed many times. V is TRBV20-1 and J is TRBJ2-1, with 9 bases matching TRBD1. The germline V gene encodes CDR1 DFQATT and CDR2 SNEGSKA (reference sequence). J lost 6 bases, V lost 8 bases, and 20 bases had no gene match. The CDR3 is made up of 17 amino acids. The CDR3 sequence: CSPQDRGGLVVGNEQFF. DNA of the CDR3: TGCAGTCCCCAAGACAGGGGGGGGTTAGTTGTAGGCAATGAGCAGTTCTTC.

This clonotype was detected ten times or more. The chain carries TRBV4-1 and TRBJ1-1; no clear D. V was trimmed by 0 bases and J by 5 bases, leaving 16 bases between them. The CDR3 is 16 residues long. CDR1 MGHRA and CDR2 YSYEKL come from the germline V gene. This CDR3 is CASSQEARRAGTEAFF. CDR3 in DNA: TGCGCCAGCAGCCAAGAGGCTCGTAGGGCGGGGACTGAAGCTTTCTTT.

This clonotype has ten or more counts. V usage is TRBV5-8 and J usage is TRBJ1-1; D is undetermined. CDR1 is SGHTS, CDR2 YDEGEE, per germline. Trimming stripped 7 bases from V and 4 bases from J, with 8 bases between. The CDR3 extends over 11 amino acids. The CDR3 is CASGLFTEAFF. CDR3 DNA: TGTGCCAGCGGACTTTTCACTGAAGCTTTCTTT.

This clonotype was seen at least ten times. The chain joins TRBV9 to TRBJ2-3; D ambiguous. V dropped 0 bases and J dropped 0 bases, with 8 bases sitting between them. The CDR3 has 15 amino acids. The germline gives CDR1 SGDLS, CDR2 YYNGEE. The CDR3 nucleotides are TGTGCCAGCAGCGTAGCAACGGTTAGCACAGATACGCAGTATTTT. Its translation: CASSVATVSTDTQYF.

The table lists this clonotype with many counts. V gene TRBV7-2 combines with J gene TRBJ2-5; 11 nucleotides agree with TRBD1. The junction had 11 bases not matched to a gene; V was cut back by 2 bases and J by 6 bases. This CDR3 contains 17 residues. Germline assignment: CDR1 SGHTA and CDR2 FQGNSA. CDR3 bases: TGTGCCAGCAGCTTACGAGGGCCGGGACAGGGGGAGCAGACCCAGTACTTC. It yields the protein CASSLRGPGQGEQTQYF.

This clonotype was picked up many times. The J gene is TRBJ2-1, the V gene TRBV5-4; 9 bases are a match to TRBD1. Per the germline V gene, CDR1 is SGHNT and CDR2 is YYREEE (reference sequence). The CDR3 spans 14 residues. The V segment lost 7 bases and the J segment 10 bases; nucleotides outside the gene matches: 12. The CDR3 reads CASSPQGAHLEQFF. The CDR3 coding sequence is TGTGCCAGCTCCCCACAGGGGGCCCATTTAGAGCAGTTCTTC.

This clonotype was seen many times. This chain uses TRBV15 with TRBJ2-4; D possibly corresponds to TRBD1 (6 bases). Trimming stripped 5 bases from V and 9 bases from J, with 11 bases between. Per the germline V gene, CDR1 is LNHNV and CDR2 is YYDKDF (reference sequence). The CDR3 sequence is 12 residues long. CDR3 sequence (DNA): TGTGCCACCAGCGTAGAAGGGGGCATTCAGTACTTC. This codes for CATSVEGGIQYF.

This clonotype was recorded a few times. The chain recombines TRBV24-1 with TRBJ1-5; D is possibly TRBD1 (5 bases). Germline-derived CDR1 and CDR2 are KGHDR and SFDVKD. V gave up 10 bases and J gave up 1 base, with 13 bases separating them. The CDR3 extends over 14 amino acids. The CDR3 loop reads CATGAARSNQPQHF. The CDR3 coding sequence is TGTGCCACAGGGGCCGCGCGAAGCAATCAGCCCCAGCATTTT.

At least ten counts were recorded for this clonotype. This sequence joins TRBV5-1 and TRBJ2-2; TRBD2 aligns across 7 bases. J lost 0 bases, V lost 4 bases, and 6 bases had no gene match. CDR1 and CDR2 from the germline V gene are SGHRS and YFSETQ. This CDR3 has 16 amino acids. CDR3 loop: CASSLPSGSNTGELFF. The CDR3 DNA reads as TGCGCCAGCAGCCTCCCTAGCGGCTCGAACACCGGGGAGCTGTTTTTT.

This clonotype was seen many times. The chain carries TRBV24-1 and TRBJ2-1; TRBD2 matches at 9 bases. Losses at the gene ends were 4 bases for V and 0 bases for J; bases not matched to a gene: 3. In germline, CDR1 is KGHDR, CDR2 SFDVKD. This CDR3 region has 16 residues. In DNA form, the CDR3 reads TGTGCCACCAGTGACCTAGCGGGAAGCTCCTACAATGAGCAGTTCTTC. This encodes CATSDLAGSSYNEQFF.

This clonotype has ten or more counts. This chain joins TRBV27 and TRBJ2-3, with 14 bases matching TRBD2. Per germline, CDR1 MNHEY and CDR2 SMNVEV (reference sequence). The junction had 8 bases not matched to a gene; V was cut back by 5 bases and J by 1 base. There are 18 residues in the CDR3. The CDR3 sequence is CASSTGTSGRFGTDTQYF. CDR3 in DNA: TGTGCCAGCAGTACCGGGACTAGCGGGAGATTCGGCACAGATACGCAGTATTTT.

This clonotype was seen ten or more times. This chain links TRBV6-2 or TRBV6-3 with TRBJ1-3; D perhaps matches TRBD1 (6 bases). CDR1 is MNHEY and CDR2 is SVGEGT in the germline V gene. CDR3 length: 13 amino acids. The germline V and J ends were trimmed by 4 bases and 4 bases, with 8 bases remaining between them. DNA for the CDR3: TGTGCCAGCAGTTGGGGGCTCGGAAACACCATATATTTT. The encoded protein is CASSWGLGNTIYF.

As for this clonotype: Sequence at one end of the junction differs from germline and may be a read error. This chain uses TRBV7-7 with TRBJ2-1; tentatively, D is TRBD1 or TRBD2 (5 bases each). The CDR3 length is 17 residues. From germline, CDR1 is SSHAT and CDR2 FNYEAQ (reference sequence). The chain's CDR3 is CASSRSPGPASYNEQFF. As DNA, the CDR3 is TGTGCTAGCAGTCGGTCCCCGGGACCCGCTTCCTACAATGAGCAGTTCTTC.

This clonotype has at least ten counts. The chain couples TRBV7-2 to TRBJ1-2; 10 bases are a match to TRBD1. Trimming at V came to 5 bases and at J to 3 bases, leaving 6 bases not matched to a gene. In germline, CDR1 is SGHTA, CDR2 FQGNSA. CDR3 size: 15 residues. The CDR3 DNA is TGTGCCAGCAGCCCATCGACAGGGGGCTACTATGGCTACACCTTC. It translates to CASSPSTGGYYGYTF. The variable domain in full, completed from reference TRBV7-2 and TRBJ1-2, reads GAGVSQSPSNKVTEKGKDVELRCDPISGHTALYWYRQSLGQGLEFLIYFQGNSAPDKSGLPSDRFSAERTGGSVSTLTIQRTQQEDSAVYLCASSPSTGGYYGYTFGSGTRLTVV.

At least ten counts were recorded for this clonotype. The chain has TRBV29-1 and TRBJ2-2; D is unclear. Germline V gives CDR1 SQVTM, CDR2 ANQGSEA. V lost 5 bases and J 7 bases, leaving 5 bases between the germline ends. The CDR3 consists of 10 residues. This chain's CDR3 is CSVSSGELFF. CDR3 bases: TGCAGCGTTTCGAGCGGGGAGCTGTTTTTT.

V usage is TRBV6-2 or TRBV6-3 and J usage is TRBJ2-3; TRBD2 matches at 14 bases. Germline CDR1 is MNHEY and CDR2 is SVGEGT. There are 17 residues in the CDR3. V dropped 1 base and J dropped 2; count of bases not matched to a gene: 2. The CDR3 here is CASSYWTSGGPTDTQYF. The CDR3, as DNA: TGTGCCAGCAGTTACTGGACTAGCGGGGGGCCCACAGATACGCAGTATTTT.

In its sample, this clonotype was seen many times. This chain links TRBV5-1 with TRBJ2-1; the D gene is possibly TRBD1 (6 bases). Germline V gene data show CDR1 as SGHRS and CDR2 as YFSETQ. V was shortened by 7 bases and J by 6 bases, with 17 bases between the two germline ends. The CDR3 has 14 amino acids. The CDR3 here is CASSRGSRGNEQFF. CDR3 nucleotides: TGCGCCAGCTCCAGGGGTAGTAGGGGCAATGAGCAGTTCTTC.